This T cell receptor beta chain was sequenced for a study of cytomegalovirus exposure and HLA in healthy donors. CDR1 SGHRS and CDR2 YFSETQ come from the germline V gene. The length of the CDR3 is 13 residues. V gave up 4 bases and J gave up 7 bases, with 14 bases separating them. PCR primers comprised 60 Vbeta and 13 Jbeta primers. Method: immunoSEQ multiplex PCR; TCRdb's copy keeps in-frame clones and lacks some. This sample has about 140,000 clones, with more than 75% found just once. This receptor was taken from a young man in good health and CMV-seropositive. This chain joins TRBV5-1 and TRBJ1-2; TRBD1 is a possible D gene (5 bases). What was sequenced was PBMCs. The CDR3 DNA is TGCGCCAGCAGCCCCGATGGGGCAACTGGCTACACCTTC. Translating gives CASSPDGATGYTF.